This T cell receptor beta chain derives from a study of T cells after yellow fever vaccination. Study outcomes and limitations: Post-booster repertoires again held most primary-vaccination clones (around 95% CD4, roughly 89% CD8).

Note on this clonotype: Its antigen is not known. The germline gene is not matched at one end of the junction; a read error may be the cause.

One entry per CDR3 protein results from TCRdb running MiXCR on the 5' RACE reads. The repertoire holds around 600,000 distinct CDR3 sequences, 9% to 15% seen once, with 15% in the top ten. The specimen comprised PBMCs, sampled on the day of the yellow fever booster vaccination. The receptor was derived from a man between 25 and 39 years old who received the YFV17D yellow fever vaccine.

The CDR3 sequence: CASSQERQGPSYEQYF. CDR3 DNA: TGCGCCAGCAGTCAAGAGAGACAGGGTCCCTCCTACGAGCAGTACTTC. This chain links TRBV4-3 with TRBJ2-7; TRBD1 agrees at 7 bases. CDR1 LGHNA and CDR2 YSLEER come from the germline V gene. This CDR3 region has 16 residues.